Listed below are T cell receptor beta chains from one sample, sequenced in a study of preoperative IRX-2 immunotherapy in early breast cancer. Produced via immunoSEQ multiplex PCR; TCRdb's table is partial and in-frame only. The sample includes about 98,000 clones, about nine tenths of them seen just once. The sequencing here drew on tumor tissue, taken after IRX-2 immunotherapy. These receptors originate from a human donor with breast cancer. The CDR3 runs from the conserved cysteine through the conserved F or W. Each record gives: D gene, J gene, clone size, V gene, CDR3 protein, CDR3 DNA. A D gene is named only where the DNA matches it firmly. Clone size is stated in some rows and not others, as once, few, many or a class when expanded.

>NA|TRBJ2-7|NA|TRBV19
CASSINAREQYF
TGTGCCAGTAGTATAAACGCCAGGGAGCAGTACTTC
>TRBD2|TRBJ2-3|once|TRBV27
CATSDLGGGPTDTQYF
TGTGCCACCAGTGATTTAGGCGGGGGACCCACAGATACGCAGTATTTT
>TRBD2|TRBJ2-1|NA|TRBV29-1
CSARGLAGYNEQFF
TGCAGCGCCCGAGGACTAGCGGGTTACAATGAGCAGTTCTTC
>NA|TRBJ1-1|NA|TRBV11-3
CASTTRGRTPEAFF
TGTGCCAGCACTACGAGGGGGAGAACTCCTGAAGCTTTCTTT
>TRBD1|TRBJ1-1|NA|TRBV23-1
CASSQVPGTGGTEAFF
TGCGCCAGCAGCCAAGTCCCGGGGACAGGGGGAACTGAAGCTTTCTTT
>TRBD1|TRBJ1-5|NA|TRBV19
CASRPGTGNQPQHF
TGTGCCAGTAGACCGGGGACAGGTAATCAGCCCCAGCATTTT
>NA|TRBJ1-1|NA|TRBV2
CASSFSLNTEAFF
TGTGCCAGCAGTTTCAGCCTGAACACTGAAGCTTTCTTT
>NA|TRBJ2-3|NA|TRBV28
CASSSSGFTDTQYF
TGTGCCAGCAGTTCCTCCGGATTCACAGATACGCAGTATTTT
>NA|TRBJ2-6|NA|TRBV2
CASSPQTGANVLTF
TGTGCCAGCAGCCCTCAGACTGGGGCCAACGTCCTGACTTTC
>NA|TRBJ1-3|NA|TRBV28
CASSLISNSGNTIYF
TGTGCCAGCAGTTTGATCAGTAACTCTGGAAACACCATATATTTT
>NA|TRBJ2-7|NA|TRBV6-8
CASSYSPSYEQYF
TGTGCCAGCAGTTACTCGCCTTCCTACGAGCAGTACTTC
>TRBD1|TRBJ1-4|NA|TRBV11-3
CASSKGGLQGNEKLFF
TGTGCCAGCAGCAAGGGGGGATTACAGGGGAATGAAAAACTGTTTTTT
>TRBD1|TRBJ2-3|NA|TRBV28
CASRTGSPDTQYF
TGTGCCAGCCGGACAGGGAGCCCAGATACGCAGTATTTT
>NA|TRBJ2-5|NA|TRBV28
CASSTIGVETQYF
TGTGCCAGCAGTACGATAGGGGTGGAGACCCAGTACTTC
>NA|TRBJ1-5|NA|TRBV15
CATSRFTGTSNQPQHF
TGTGCCACCAGCAGATTTACCGGGACAAGTAATCAGCCCCAGCATTTT
>NA|TRBJ2-7|NA|TRBV28
CASSLAGLDEQYF
TGTGCCAGCAGTTTAGCGGGACTGGACGAGCAGTACTTC
>NA|TRBJ2-2|NA|TRBV12-5
CASELLLGGELFF
TGTGCTAGTGAGTTACTCCTTGGCGGGGAGCTGTTTTTT
>TRBD2|TRBJ2-1|NA|TRBV15
CATSRDRPSGVYEQFF
TGTGCCACCAGCAGAGATCGTCCTAGCGGGGTTTATGAGCAGTTCTTC
>NA|TRBJ1-2|few|TRBV12-5
CASGTGTYYGYTF
TGTGCTAGTGGTACCGGGACATACTATGGCTACACCTTC
>TRBD1|TRBJ1-5|NA|TRBV19
CASRTADRLNQPQHF
TGTGCCAGTAGGACTGCGGACAGGCTAAATCAGCCCCAGCATTTT
>NA|TRBJ1-4|NA|TRBV5-1
CASSSGNRQEKLFF
TGCGCCAGCAGCTCAGGGAATCGGCAGGAAAAACTGTTTTTT
>NA|TRBJ1-4|NA|TRBV28
CASSGPTEATNEKLFF
TGTGCCAGCAGTGGTCCGACGGAAGCAACTAATGAAAAACTGTTTTTT
>NA|TRBJ1-1|once|TRBV18
CASSPRQEEAFF
TGTGCCAGCTCACCAAGGCAGGAAGAAGCTTTCTTT
>NA|TRBJ2-1|NA|TRBV7-8
CASSYQINNEQFF
TGTGCCAGCAGCTACCAGATTAACAATGAGCAGTTCTTC
>TRBD2|TRBJ2-1|NA|TRBV5-1
CASSRLFRGGYNEQFF
TGCGCCAGCAGTCGGCTTTTTCGGGGGGGTTACAATGAGCAGTTCTTC
>NA|TRBJ1-5|NA|TRBV28
CASSLARGVKNQPQHF
TGTGCCAGCAGTTTAGCTAGGGGGGTGAAAAATCAGCCCCAGCATTTT
>NA|TRBJ1-2|NA|TRBV19
CASSMGDTQGRYDGYTF
TGTGCCAGTAGTATGGGGGATACCCAGGGGAGATACGATGGCTACACCTTC
>NA|TRBJ1-3|NA|TRBV6-8
CAISVGGASGNTIYF
TGTGCCATCAGTGTGGGGGGCGCGAGCGGAAACACCATATATTTT
>NA|TRBJ1-6|NA|TRBV5-1
CASSTGGRNSPLHF
TGCGCCAGCAGCACGGGCGGACGGAATTCACCCCTCCACTTT
>TRBD2|TRBJ2-1|NA|TRBV29-1
CSVTLAGEGNEQFF
TGCAGCGTTACCCTAGCGGGGGAGGGCAATGAGCAGTTCTTC
>NA|TRBJ1-4|NA|TRBV14
CASSVGRPNEKLFF
TGTGCCAGCAGTGTGGGACGGCCTAATGAAAAACTGTTTTTT
>NA|TRBJ2-2|NA|TRBV19
CASLLGARLTGELFF
TGTGCCAGTCTCCTCGGGGCAAGATTAACCGGGGAGCTGTTTTTT
>TRBD1|TRBJ2-3|NA|TRBV5-1
CASSSGTAADTQYF
TGCGCCAGCAGCTCAGGGACAGCCGCAGATACGCAGTATTTT
>NA|TRBJ1-5|NA|TRBV19
CASRRRGGSVSNQPQHF
TGTGCCAGTAGGAGAAGGGGAGGGTCCGTGAGCAATCAGCCCCAGCATTTT
>TRBD1|TRBJ2-7|NA|TRBV12-5
CASTQQGTYEQYF
TGTGCCAGCACTCAACAGGGGACCTACGAGCAGTACTTC
>TRBD1|TRBJ1-5|NA|TRBV19
CASSQDRGNQPQHF
TGTGCCAGTAGCCAAGACAGGGGGAATCAGCCCCAGCATTTT
>TRBD1|TRBJ2-5|NA|TRBV7-8
CASSLEVTGGKTQYF
TGTGCCAGCAGCTTGGAGGTGACAGGGGGAAAGACCCAGTACTTC
>TRBD1|TRBJ1-6|NA|TRBV5-1
CASSLEGQENSPLHF
TGCGCCAGCAGCTTGGAGGGACAGGAGAATTCACCCCTCCACTTT
>NA|TRBJ2-4|NA|TRBV6-4
CASSSGRNLGNIQYF
TGTGCCAGCAGTTCCGGACGAAACCTGGGAAACATTCAGTACTTC
>NA|TRBJ2-7|NA|TRBV18
CASSPADRPYEQYF
TGTGCCAGCTCACCCGCCGACAGACCCTACGAGCAGTACTTC
>NA|TRBJ1-6|once|TRBV18
CASSPLLGVGSPLHF
TGTGCCAGCTCACCCCTGTTGGGGGTGGGCTCACCCCTCCACTTT
>NA|TRBJ2-7|once|TRBV7-6
CASSEWGSSYEQYF
TGTGCCAGCAGCGAGTGGGGCAGTTCCTACGAGCAGTACTTC
>NA|TRBJ2-1|NA|TRBV1
CASSSRGTQGFSEQFF
TGCGCCAGCAGCTCCCGGGGGACTCAGGGGTTCAGTGAGCAGTTCTTC
>NA|TRBJ1-2|NA|TRBV9
CASSVGFGYGYTF
TGTGCCAGCAGCGTAGGTTTTGGCTATGGCTACACCTTC
>TRBD1|TRBJ2-3|NA|TRBV18
CASSHPGTGHPNTQYF
TGTGCCAGCTCACACCCCGGGACAGGGCATCCAAATACGCAGTATTTT
>TRBD1|TRBJ1-3|once|TRBV6-8
CASSYSSQGAGGNTIYF
TGTGCCAGCAGTTACTCGAGTCAGGGGGCAGGAGGAAACACCATATATTTT
>NA|TRBJ2-2|once|TRBV19
CASSILDDTGELFF
TGTGCCAGTAGTATATTGGATGACACCGGGGAGCTGTTTTTT
>NA|TRBJ1-1|NA|TRBV6-8
CASSRGGNTEAFF
TGTGCCAGCAGCCGGGGGGGGAACACTGAAGCTTTCTTT
>NA|TRBJ1-1|NA|TRBV6-8
CASSELGGRGGTEAFF
TGTGCCAGCAGTGAGTTGGGGGGGCGCGGCGGCACTGAAGCTTTCTTT